The TCR beta chain described here comes from a study of T cell repertoires in ileal Crohn's disease (dated by TCRdb to between 2018 and 2021). Background on the whole study: Median disease duration was roughly 8.2 years, and under 40% of patients were identified as active smokers at the time of surgery. Surgery was performed for a complication in all patients, with stricturing disease in roughly 61% and penetrating disease in approximately 40%. About half of the patients received postoperative therapy: under 13 received thiopurines and over 15 received anti-TNF agents. Endoscopic postoperative recurrence was defined as a Rutgeerts score above i0. TCR repertoire analysis was done in about 57 Crohn's disease patients from a prospective multicentre cohort. Neoterminal ileum biopsies obtained at postoperative colonoscopy were designated as M6 samples. Running in parallel with the study was a multicentre cohort set up to find predictors of early endoscopic recurrence following ileocolonic resection. A total of about 170 mucosal samples from roughly 60 patients were sequenced, collected from several sites on the surgical specimen and at postoperative endoscopy. Overall study outcomes, separate from this receptor: Only a subgroup of patients, of unstated size, had mucosal CD4 and CD8 T cells sorted and sequenced. More high-frequency clones were carried by sorted CD8 T cells than by CD4 T cells, suggesting that mucosal expansions were mainly CD8. Higher percentages of high-frequency clones at the time of surgery were linked to endoscopic recurrence, and every patient with clonality above 26.8% (18/57) had recurrence. Within the first year after surgery, the timing of postoperative endoscopy varied, and the median delay was nearly seven months. Patients who were active smokers at surgery had a significantly higher proportion of clonal expansions than non-smokers (around 24% vs 18%, p=0.02).

The sample's time point label, decoded: neoterminal ileum biopsy at postoperative endoscopy, about 6 months after surgery. Adults with ileal or ileocolonic Crohn's disease and an indication for ileocolonic resection were eligible for inclusion. Before DNA extraction, whole ileal mucosal biopsies were kept frozen at -80 degrees C. Genomic DNA was isolated from frozen whole biopsies using a TRizol-based method, and the DNA was quantified with a NanoDrop 2000 spectrophotometer. Its CDR3 holds 17 amino acids, cysteine through phenylalanine. The read is trimmed to its CDR3 DNA, 51 bases read in frame from base 1. Clipping removes 4 bases from V and 4 bases from J, with 15 as the unmatched junction base count. From a lookup of the germline V gene, CDR1 and CDR2 are KGHSH and LQKENI. For commercial TCRB immunosequencing, five hundred nanograms of biopsy DNA were submitted for each sample. A two-step, amplification bias-controlled multiplex PCR was used by Adaptive Biotechnology to amplify CDR3 regions from genomic DNA. In the first PCR, primers covered every V and J gene segment, and in the second PCR, barcodes and Illumina adapters were added. CDR3 libraries were sequenced using an Illumina instrument. From the authors' description of their analysis: Vendor-provided pipelines were combined with custom analysis of raw data in R/Bioconductor under R version 3.3.0. Clonality, ranging from 0 to 1, was calculated as the inverse of the normalised Shannon entropy of all productive clones. High-frequency clones were defined as the share of the repertoire occupied by the top 100 clones, with only clones passing a 95% confidence test being retained. Repertoire diversity was measured with the Simpson index, and overlap between samples was measured with the Morisita-Horn index. This immuneACCESS table, as held by TCRdb, lists in-frame sequences with V and J called but not all clones. Of the missing ones, under half trace to an unresolved V gene in checked studies; the others have no known cause. Clone size and the V and J calls come from that table; the DNA yielded D and trimming. The sample table records about 11,000 clones; roughly two thirds of these occur just once. The ten largest clones represent roughly 7.7% of the sample.

On this clone itself: There is no known antigen for this receptor. Per-nucleotide qualities are absent, and no much larger clonotype sits a single base away.

Sequenced sample: ileal tissue. This receptor was identified in an adult with Crohn's disease. The chain is encoded by TRBV18 joined to TRBJ2-7, and TRBD1 aligns with 8 junction nucleotides. The nucleotide sequence reads as follows: TGTGCCAGCTCACTGGGACCTTCCCGGACAGGGCCTTACGAGCAGTACTTC. Its protein is CASSLGPSRTGPYEQYF.